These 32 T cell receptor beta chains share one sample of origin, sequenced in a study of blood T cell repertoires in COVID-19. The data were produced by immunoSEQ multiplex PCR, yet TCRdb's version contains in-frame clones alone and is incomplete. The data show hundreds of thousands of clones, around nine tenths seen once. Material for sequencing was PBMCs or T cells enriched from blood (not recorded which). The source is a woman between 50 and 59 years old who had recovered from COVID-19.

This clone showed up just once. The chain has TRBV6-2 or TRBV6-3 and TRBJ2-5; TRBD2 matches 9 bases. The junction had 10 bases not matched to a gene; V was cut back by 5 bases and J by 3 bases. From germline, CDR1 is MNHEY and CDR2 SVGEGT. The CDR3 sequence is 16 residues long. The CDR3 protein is CASSRRSGRYEETQYF. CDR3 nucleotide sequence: TGTGCCAGCAGTAGAAGAAGCGGGAGGTACGAAGAGACCCAGTACTTC.

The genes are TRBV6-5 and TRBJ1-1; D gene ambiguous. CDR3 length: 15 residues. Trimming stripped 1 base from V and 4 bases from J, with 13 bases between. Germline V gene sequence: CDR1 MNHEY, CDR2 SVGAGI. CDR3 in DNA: TGTGCCAGCAGTTACTTTGGCGCGGGGTCCACTGAAGCTTTCTTT. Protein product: CASSYFGAGSTEAFF.

The CDR3 protein is CASSLVGRGQIRNTEAFF. CDR3 nucleotide sequence: TGTGCCAGCAGCTTAGTTGGTAGAGGGCAGATTCGGAACACTGAAGCTTTCTTT. The chain combines TRBV11-2 with TRBJ1-1; the D is unclear. The CDR3 length is 18 residues. From germline, CDR1 is SGHAT and CDR2 FQNNGV. The V gene lost 1 base and the J gene lost 1 base, with 19 bases spanning the gap. Looking up the rest from reference TRBV11-2 and TRBJ1-1 gives the full variable domain: EAGVAQSPRYKIIEKRQSVAFWCNPISGHATLYWYQQILGQGPKLLIQFQNNGVVDDSQLPKDRFSAERLKGVDSTLKIQPAKLEDSAVYLCASSLVGRGQIRNTEAFFGQGTRLTVV.

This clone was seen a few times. The DNA for the CDR3 is TGTGCCAGCAGTCCAAACTCTAACTATGGCTACACCTTC. Its protein product is CASSPNSNYGYTF. J is TRBJ1-2 and V is TRBV6-5; D is ambiguous. Germline assignment: CDR1 MNHEY and CDR2 SVGAGI. Trimming removed 5 bases at V and 0 bases at J, with 7 bases between. The CDR3 totals 13 residues.

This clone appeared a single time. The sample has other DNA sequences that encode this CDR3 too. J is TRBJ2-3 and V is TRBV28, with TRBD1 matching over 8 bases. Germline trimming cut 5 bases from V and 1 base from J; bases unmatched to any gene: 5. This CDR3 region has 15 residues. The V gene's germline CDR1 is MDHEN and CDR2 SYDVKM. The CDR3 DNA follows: TGTGCCAGCAGTCTCGGACAGGGCGGCACAGATACGCAGTATTTT. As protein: CASSLGQGGTDTQYF.

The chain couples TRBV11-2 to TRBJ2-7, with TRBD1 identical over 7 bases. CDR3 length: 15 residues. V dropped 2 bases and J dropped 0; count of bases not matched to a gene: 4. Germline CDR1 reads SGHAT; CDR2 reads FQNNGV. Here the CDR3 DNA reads TGTGCCAGCAGCTTAAGGGGGCCAGACTCCTACGAGCAGTACTTC. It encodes CASSLRGPDSYEQYF.

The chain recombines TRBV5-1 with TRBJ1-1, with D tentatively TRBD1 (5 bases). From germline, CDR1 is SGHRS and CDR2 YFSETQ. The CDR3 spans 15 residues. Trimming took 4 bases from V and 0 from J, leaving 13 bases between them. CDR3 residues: CASSITRDLNTEAFF. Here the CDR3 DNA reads TGCGCCAGCAGCATTACCAGGGATCTGAACACTGAAGCTTTCTTT. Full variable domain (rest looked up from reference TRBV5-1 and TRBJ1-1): KAGVTQTPRYLIKTRGQQVTLSCSPISGHRSVSWYQQTPGQGLQFLFEYFSETQRNKGNFPGRFSGRQFSNSRSEMNVSTLELGDSALYLCASSITRDLNTEAFFGQGTRLTVV.

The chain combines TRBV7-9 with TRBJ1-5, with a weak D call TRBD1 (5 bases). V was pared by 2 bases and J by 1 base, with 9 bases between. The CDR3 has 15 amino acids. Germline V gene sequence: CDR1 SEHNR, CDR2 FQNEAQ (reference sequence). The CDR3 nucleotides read TGTGCCAGCAGCTTATCAAGGGGAAGCAATCAGCCCCAGCATTTT. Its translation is CASSLSRGSNQPQHF.

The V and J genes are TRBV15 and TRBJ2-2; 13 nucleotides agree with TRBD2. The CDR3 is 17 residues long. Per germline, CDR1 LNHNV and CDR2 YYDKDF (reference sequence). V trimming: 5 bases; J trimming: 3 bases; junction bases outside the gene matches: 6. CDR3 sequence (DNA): TGTGCCACCAGCCGGACTAGCGGGAGTGTGCACACCGGGGAGCTGTTTTTT. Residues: CATSRTSGSVHTGELFF.

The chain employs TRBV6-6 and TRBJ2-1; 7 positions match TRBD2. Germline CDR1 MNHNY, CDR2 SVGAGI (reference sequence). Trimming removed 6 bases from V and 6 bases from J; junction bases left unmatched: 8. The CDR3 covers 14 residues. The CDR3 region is CASRGDYPSNEQFF. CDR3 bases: TGTGCCAGCAGGGGGGACTACCCGTCCAATGAGCAGTTCTTC.

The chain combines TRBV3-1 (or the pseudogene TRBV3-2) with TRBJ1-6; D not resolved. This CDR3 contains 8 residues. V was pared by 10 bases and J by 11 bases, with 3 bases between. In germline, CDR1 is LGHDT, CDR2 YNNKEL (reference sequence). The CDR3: CATPPLHF. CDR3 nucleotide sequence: TGTGCCACTCCACCCCTCCACTTT.

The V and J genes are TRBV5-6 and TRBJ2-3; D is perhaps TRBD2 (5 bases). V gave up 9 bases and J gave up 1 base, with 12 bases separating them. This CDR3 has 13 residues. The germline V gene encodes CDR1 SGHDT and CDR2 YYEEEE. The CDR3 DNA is TGTGCCACACTAGTGCTGGGCACAGATACGCAGTATTTT. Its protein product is CATLVLGTDTQYF.

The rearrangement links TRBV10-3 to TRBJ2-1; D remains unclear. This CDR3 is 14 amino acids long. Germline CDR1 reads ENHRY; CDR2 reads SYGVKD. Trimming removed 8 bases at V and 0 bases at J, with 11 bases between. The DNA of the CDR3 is TGTGCCATCGGCGGTAAAAGCTCCTACAATGAGCAGTTCTTC. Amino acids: CAIGGKSSYNEQFF.

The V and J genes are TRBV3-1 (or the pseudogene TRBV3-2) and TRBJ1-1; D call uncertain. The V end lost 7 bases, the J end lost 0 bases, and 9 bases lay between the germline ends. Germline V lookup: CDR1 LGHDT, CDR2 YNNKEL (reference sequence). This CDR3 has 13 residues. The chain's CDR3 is CASKMGLNTEAFF. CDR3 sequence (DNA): TGTGCCAGCAAGATGGGCCTGAACACTGAAGCTTTCTTT.

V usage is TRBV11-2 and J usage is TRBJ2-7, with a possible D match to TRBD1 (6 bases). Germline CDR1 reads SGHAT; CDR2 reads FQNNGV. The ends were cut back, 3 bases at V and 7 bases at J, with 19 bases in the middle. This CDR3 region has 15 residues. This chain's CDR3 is CASSFSAGTIDEQYF. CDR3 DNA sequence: TGTGCCAGCAGCTTTTCTGCCGGGACAATCGATGAGCAGTACTTC.

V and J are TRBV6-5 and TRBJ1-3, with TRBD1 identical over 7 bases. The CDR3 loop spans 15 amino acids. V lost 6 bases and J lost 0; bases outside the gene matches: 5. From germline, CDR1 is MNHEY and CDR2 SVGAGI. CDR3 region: CASSTSGGSGNTIYF. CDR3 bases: TGTGCCAGCAGCACGTCAGGGGGCTCTGGAAACACCATATATTTT.

CDR3 residues: CASSPTSGSSEQYF. The CDR3 bases are TGTGCCAGCAGCCCGACTAGCGGGAGTTCCGAGCAGTACTTC. The rearrangement links TRBV11-2 to TRBJ2-7, with 12 bases aligning to TRBD2. This CDR3 has 14 amino acids. The ends lost 5 bases at V and 6 bases at J; junction bases unmatched: 5. CDR1 SGHAT and CDR2 FQNNGV come from the germline V gene.

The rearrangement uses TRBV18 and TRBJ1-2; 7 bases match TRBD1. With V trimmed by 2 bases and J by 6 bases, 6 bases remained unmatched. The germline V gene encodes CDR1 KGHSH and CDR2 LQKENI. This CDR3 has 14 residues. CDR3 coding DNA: TGTGCCAGCTCACCATCAGGGGGTGGCGATGGCTACACCTTC. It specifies CASSPSGGGDGYTF. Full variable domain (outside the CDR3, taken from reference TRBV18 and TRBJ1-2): NAGVMQNPRHLVRRRGQEARLRCSPMKGHSHVYWYRQLPEEGLKFMVYLQKENIIDESGMPKERFSAEFPKEGPSILRIQQVVRGDSAAYFCASSPSGGGDGYTFGSGTRLTVV.

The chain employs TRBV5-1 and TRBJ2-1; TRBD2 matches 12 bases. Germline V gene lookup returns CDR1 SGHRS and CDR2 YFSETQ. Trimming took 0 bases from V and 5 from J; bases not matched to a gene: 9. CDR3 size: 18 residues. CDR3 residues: CASSLALAGGPTNNEQFF. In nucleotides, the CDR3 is TGCGCCAGCAGCTTGGCCCTAGCGGGAGGGCCTACGAACAATGAGCAGTTCTTC.

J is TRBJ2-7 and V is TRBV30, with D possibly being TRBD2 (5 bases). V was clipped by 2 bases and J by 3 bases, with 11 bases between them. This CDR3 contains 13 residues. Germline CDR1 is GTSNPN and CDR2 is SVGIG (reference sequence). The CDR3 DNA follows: TGTGCCTGGAGTAGCGGAGATTACTACGAGCAGTACTTC. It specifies CAWSSGDYYEQYF.

In nucleotides, the CDR3 is TGTGCCAGCAGCTTAGTCGGCAGGGGGTACGAGCAGTACTTC. Translating gives CASSLVGRGYEQYF. The chain joins TRBV7-2 to TRBJ2-7; 7 bases line up with TRBD1. This CDR3 region has 14 residues. V lost 1 base and J lost 4; bases outside the gene matches: 4. Germline CDR1 SGHTA, CDR2 FQGNSA.

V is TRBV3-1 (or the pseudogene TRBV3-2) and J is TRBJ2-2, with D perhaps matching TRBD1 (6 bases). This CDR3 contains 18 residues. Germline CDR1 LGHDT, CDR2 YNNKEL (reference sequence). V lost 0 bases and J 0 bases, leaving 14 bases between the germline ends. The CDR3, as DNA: TGTGCCAGCAGCCAAGATCCCGGACAGTTTACGAACACCGGGGAGCTGTTTTTT. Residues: CASSQDPGQFTNTGELFF.

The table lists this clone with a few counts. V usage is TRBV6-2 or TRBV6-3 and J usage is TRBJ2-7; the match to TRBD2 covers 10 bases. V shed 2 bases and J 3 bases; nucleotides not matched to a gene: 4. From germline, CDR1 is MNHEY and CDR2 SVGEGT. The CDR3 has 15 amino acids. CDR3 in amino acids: CASSYKASGGYEQYF. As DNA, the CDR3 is TGTGCCAGCAGTTACAAAGCTAGCGGGGGCTACGAGCAGTACTTC.

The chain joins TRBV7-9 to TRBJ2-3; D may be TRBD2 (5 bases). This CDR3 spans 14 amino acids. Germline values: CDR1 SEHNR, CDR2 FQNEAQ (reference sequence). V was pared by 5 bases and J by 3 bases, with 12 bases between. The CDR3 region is CASSADFLTDTQYF. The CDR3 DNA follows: TGTGCCAGCAGCGCGGACTTTCTTACAGATACGCAGTATTTT.

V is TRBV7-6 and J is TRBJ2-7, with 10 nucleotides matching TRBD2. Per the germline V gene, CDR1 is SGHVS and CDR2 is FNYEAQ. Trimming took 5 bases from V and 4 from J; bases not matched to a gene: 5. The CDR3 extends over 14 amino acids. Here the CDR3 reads CASSLSGRGYEQYF. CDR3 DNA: TGTGCCAGCAGCCTGAGCGGGAGGGGTTACGAGCAGTACTTC.

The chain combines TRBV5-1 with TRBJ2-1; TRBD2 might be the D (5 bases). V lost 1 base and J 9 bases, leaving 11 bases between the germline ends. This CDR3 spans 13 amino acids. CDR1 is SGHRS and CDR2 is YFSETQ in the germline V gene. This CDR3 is CASSLRGPGEQFF. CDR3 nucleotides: TGCGCCAGCAGCTTGCGAGGGCCGGGTGAGCAGTTCTTC. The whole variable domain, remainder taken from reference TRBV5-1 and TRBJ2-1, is KAGVTQTPRYLIKTRGQQVTLSCSPISGHRSVSWYQQTPGQGLQFLFEYFSETQRNKGNFPGRFSGRQFSNSRSEMNVSTLELGDSALYLCASSLRGPGEQFFGPGTRLTVL.

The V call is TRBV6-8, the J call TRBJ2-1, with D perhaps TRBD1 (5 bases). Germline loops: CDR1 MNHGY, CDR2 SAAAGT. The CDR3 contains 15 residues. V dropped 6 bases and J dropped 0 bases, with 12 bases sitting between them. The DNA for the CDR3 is TGTGCCAGCAGGGTAACAGGTGCCTCCTACAATGAGCAGTTCTTC. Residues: CASRVTGASYNEQFF.

CDR3 sequence: CASSSQGFTDQPQHF. CDR3 nucleotide sequence: TGTGCCAGCAGCTCACAGGGGTTTACGGATCAGCCCCAGCATTTT. The V gene is TRBV6-5, the J gene TRBJ1-5; TRBD1 matches 7 bases. Germline CDR1 and CDR2: MNHEY and SVGAGI. This CDR3 region has 15 residues. V trimming: 6 bases; J trimming: 5 bases; junction bases outside the gene matches: 10.

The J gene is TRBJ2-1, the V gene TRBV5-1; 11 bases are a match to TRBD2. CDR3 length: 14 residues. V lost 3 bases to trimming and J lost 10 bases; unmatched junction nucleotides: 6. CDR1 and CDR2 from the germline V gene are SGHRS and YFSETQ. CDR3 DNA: TGCGCCAGCAGCTGGGGGACTAGCGGAGGCGAGCAGTTCTTC. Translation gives CASSWGTSGGEQFF.

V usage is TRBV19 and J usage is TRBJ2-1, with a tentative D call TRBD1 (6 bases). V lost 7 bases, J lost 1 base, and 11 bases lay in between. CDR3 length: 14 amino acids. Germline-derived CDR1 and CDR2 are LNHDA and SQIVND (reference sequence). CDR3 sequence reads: CASTRRGSYNEQFF. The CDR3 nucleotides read TGTGCCAGTACCCGAAGGGGGTCCTACAATGAGCAGTTCTTC.

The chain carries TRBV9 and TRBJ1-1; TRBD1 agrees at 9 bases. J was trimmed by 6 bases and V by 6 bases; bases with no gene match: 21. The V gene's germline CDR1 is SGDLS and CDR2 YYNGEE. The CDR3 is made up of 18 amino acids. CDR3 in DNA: TGTGCCAGCACCCCGGAAGGACAGGGGATTCAGTTTTCACCTGAAGCTTTCTTT. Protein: CASTPEGQGIQFSPEAFF.

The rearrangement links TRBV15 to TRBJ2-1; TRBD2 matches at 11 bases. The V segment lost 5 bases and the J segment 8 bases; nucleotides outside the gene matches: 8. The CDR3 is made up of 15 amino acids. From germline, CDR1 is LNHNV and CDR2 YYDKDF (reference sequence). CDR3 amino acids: CATSAPGLAVYEQFF. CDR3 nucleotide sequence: TGTGCCACCAGCGCACCGGGACTAGCGGTTTATGAGCAGTTCTTC.